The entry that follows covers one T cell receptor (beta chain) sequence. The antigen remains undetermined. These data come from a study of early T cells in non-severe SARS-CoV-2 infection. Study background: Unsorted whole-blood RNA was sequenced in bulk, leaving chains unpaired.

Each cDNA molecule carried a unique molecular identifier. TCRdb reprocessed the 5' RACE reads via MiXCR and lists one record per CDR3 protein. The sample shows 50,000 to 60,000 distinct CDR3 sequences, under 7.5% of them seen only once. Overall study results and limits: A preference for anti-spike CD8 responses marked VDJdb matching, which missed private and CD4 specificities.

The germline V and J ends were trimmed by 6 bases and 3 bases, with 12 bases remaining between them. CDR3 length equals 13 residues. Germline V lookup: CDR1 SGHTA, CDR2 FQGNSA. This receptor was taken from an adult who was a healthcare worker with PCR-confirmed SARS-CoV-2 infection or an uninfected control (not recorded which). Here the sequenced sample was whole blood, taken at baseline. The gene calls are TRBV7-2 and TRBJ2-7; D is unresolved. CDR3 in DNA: TGTGCCAGCAGGCTCGAGACGGGCTACGAGCAGTACTTC. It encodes CASRLETGYEQYF.